This entry describes one T cell receptor (beta chain). Its antigen is still unknown. The data stem from a study of cytomegalovirus exposure and HLA in healthy donors. Study-level background: Unique TCR beta sequences numbering 117 million came from 150 million to 200 million T cells in an earlier analysis.

The V gene lost 3 bases and the J gene lost 0 bases, with 8 bases spanning the gap. Germline V gene sequence: CDR1 SNHLY, CDR2 FYNNEI. The CDR3 covers 15 residues. The study's findings and limits: The productive fraction for most TCR beta V segments was about 90% or about 30% in an earlier analysis. TCR beta sequences reportedly predicted the HLA-A and HLA-B alleles of most subjects accurately. Later findings reportedly placed an Asian-associated ancestry cluster below the approximately 670-donor mean for N-insertions.

PCR used 60 Vbeta primers and 13 Jbeta primers. Generated by immunoSEQ multiplex PCR, the TCRdb table keeps only in-frame clones and is missing some. The sample lists 150,000 to 200,000 clones, 75% seen once, with roughly 3% in the top ten. The rearrangement uses TRBV2 and TRBJ2-2; D uncertain. The sample was PBMCs. This receptor was taken from a woman in her forties or fifties in good health and CMV-seropositive. The CDR3 here is CASSEHTSNTGELFF. CDR3 nucleotides: TGTGCCAGCAGTGAGCACACCTCGAACACCGGGGAGCTGTTTTTT.